The 3 T cell receptor beta chains below all came from one sample that was sequenced in a study of T cells in Graves' hyperthyroidism and ophthalmopathy. TCR beta CDR3 regions were amplified from RNA. In the first-round RT-PCR of the TCR CDR3, the HTBI primer set was used. TCRdb re-called the multiplex PCR reads with MiXCR, one entry per CDR3 protein. The sample holds about 380,000 distinct CDR3 sequences, more than 11% seen once. Sequencing was carried out using blood. These TCRs come from an older woman with Graves' hyperthyroidism.

This clonotype occurred a few times. CDR3 nucleotide sequence: TGTGCCAGTAGTATAGGGGGGGGTTCTGAAGCTTTCTTT. It is translated as CASSIGGGSEAFF. This rearrangement joins TRBV19 to TRBJ1-1, with a tentative D call TRBD1 (5 bases). CDR1 is LNHDA and CDR2 is SQIVND in the germline V gene (reference sequence). The CDR3 length is 13 residues. Trimming removed 1 base from V and 6 bases from J, with 9 bases in between.

This chain uses TRBV20-1 with TRBJ2-7; 7 bases are shared with TRBD1. Trimming took 6 bases from V and 0 from J; bases not matched to a gene: 14. CDR3 size: 16 residues. The V gene's germline CDR1 is DFQATT and CDR2 SNEGSKA (reference sequence). Written as DNA, the CDR3 is TGCAGTGCCGCAGGGAACAGGGGACATAACTCCTACGAGCAGTACTTC. Encoded protein: CSAAGNRGHNSYEQYF.

Note on this clonotype: This may arise from a read error, as a much more abundant clone is one base away. This CDR3 is CASSLASGRNNKQFF. The CDR3 nucleotides are TGTGCCAGCAGCTTAGCCAGCGGGAGAAACAATAAGCAGTTCTTC. The chain has TRBV7-9 and TRBJ2-1; TRBD2 aligns across 8 bases. The CDR3 has 15 amino acids. Germline CDR1 SEHNR, CDR2 FQNEAQ (reference sequence). Based on the CDR3 plus reference TRBV7-9 and TRBJ2-1, the full variable domain is DTGVSQNPRHKITKRGQNVTFRCDPISEHNRLYWYRQTLGQGPEFLTYFQNEAQLEKSRLLSDRFSAERPKGSFSTLEIQRTEQGDSAMYLCASSLASGRNNKQFFGPGTRLTVL.